These T cell receptor beta chains were read from a single sample in a study of long-term antiretroviral therapy in people with HIV. The protocol was immunoSEQ multiplex PCR, while the TCRdb copy is restricted to in-frame clones and leaves out a portion. The sample yields about 35,000 clones, approximately 94% seen once. The input for sequencing was unsorted PBMCs, taken 4.1 years after starting antiretroviral therapy. The receptor source for this set is a woman aged 50 to 60 with HIV. CDR3s include the opening cysteine and the closing phenylalanine or tryptophan. D genes are given only for firm matches. Clone size, where shown, is once, few, many, or a class for clones that have expanded.

D	size	V	J	CDR3	DNA
.	.	TRBV6-1	TRBJ1-2	CASSGSGPPFIGGYTF	TGTGCCAGCAGTGGAAGCGGGCCTCCGTTTATAGGTGGCTACACCTTC
.	few	TRBV6-1	TRBJ2-7	CAILSEGANEQYF	TGTGCCATCCTGTCGGAGGGCGCCAACGAGCAGTACTTC
.	.	TRBV7-2	TRBJ2-1	CASSLVAGRNEQFF	TGTGCCAGCAGCCTCGTCGCGGGGCGCAATGAGCAGTTCTTC
TRBD1	.	TRBV4-1	TRBJ2-5	CASSPEGAQETQYF	TGCGCCAGCAGCCCCGAGGGGGCGCAGGAGACCCAGTACTTC
.	.	TRBV15	TRBJ1-2	CATSRDSTASYGYTF	TGTGCCACCAGCAGAGATTCCACAGCATCCTATGGCTACACCTTC
.	.	TRBV11-3	TRBJ2-5	CASSPRGKEETQYF	TGTGCCAGCAGCCCCCGGGGGAAAGAAGAGACCCAGTACTTC
TRBD2	.	TRBV4-2	TRBJ2-7	CASSQGVQRGGFTYEQYF	TGTGCCAGCAGCCAAGGGGTCCAGCGGGGGGGTTTTACCTACGAGCAGTACTTC
.	.	TRBV6-6	TRBJ1-1	CASSILVSWTEAFF	.
TRBD2	.	TRBV7-3	TRBJ2-1	CASSRRIWSSGGLYNEQFF	TGTGCCAGCAGCAGAAGGATTTGGTCTAGCGGGGGCCTCTACAATGAGCAGTTCTTC
.	.	TRBV30	TRBJ2-7	CAWRADYEQYF	TGTGCCTGGCGGGCTGACTACGAGCAGTACTTC
.	.	TRBV4-1	TRBJ2-2	CASSPAQEKLTGELFF	TGCGCCAGCAGCCCGGCCCAGGAGAAACTCACCGGGGAGCTGTTTTTT
TRBD1	.	TRBV7-2	TRBJ1-2	CASSFPRTGGARDGYTF	TGTGCCAGCAGCTTTCCCCGGACAGGGGGCGCCCGGGATGGCTACACCTTC
.	.	TRBV5-4	TRBJ1-4	CASSLGGLSNEKLFF	TGTGCCAGCAGCTTGGGGGGGCTATCTAATGAAAAACTGTTTTTT
TRBD1	once	TRBV30	TRBJ2-7	CARGQGAYEQYF	TGTGCCCGGGGACAGGGCGCCTACGAGCAGTACTTC
.	.	TRBV5-1	TRBJ2-7	CASSWDTTYEQYF	TGCGCCAGCAGCTGGGACACGACCTACGAGCAGTACTTC
.	once	TRBV4-1	TRBJ2-7	CASSQDPPAVEQYF	TGCGCCAGCAGCCAAGATCCGCCGGCGGTCGAGCAGTACTTC
TRBD1	.	TRBV9	TRBJ1-2	CASSVGERGRGAYGYTF	TGTGCCAGCAGCGTTGGGGAGAGGGGGCGCGGGGCCTATGGCTACACCTTC
.	.	TRBV10-3	TRBJ1-3	CAITQGSGNTIYF	TGTGCCATCACTCAGGGGTCTGGAAACACCATATATTTT
.	.	TRBV7-9	TRBJ2-2	CASSLAGVLNTGELFF	TGTGCCAGCAGCTTAGCGGGCGTTCTGAACACCGGGGAGCTGTTTTTT
.	few	TRBV11-1	TRBJ1-1	CASSPERGLNTEAFF	TGTGCCAGCAGCCCAGAACGGGGGCTGAACACTGAAGCTTTCTTT
TRBD1	few	TRBV7-9	TRBJ1-2	CASSLPTSGTGGRLFGYTF	TGTGCCAGCAGCCTCCCGACCTCCGGGACAGGGGGCAGACTATTTGGCTACACCTTC
.	.	TRBV30	TRBJ1-1	CACQNTEAFF	TGTGCCTGCCAGAACACTGAAGCTTTCTTT
.	.	TRBV4-1	TRBJ1-1	CASSQYEGAGTEAFF	TGCGCCAGCAGCCAATATGAGGGCGCGGGGACTGAAGCTTTCTTT
TRBD2	once	TRBV13	TRBJ2-3	CASSLASGGDTQYF	TGTGCCAGCAGCTTAGCTAGCGGGGGGGATACGCAGTATTTT
TRBD2	.	TRBV5-4	TRBJ2-1	CASSWRLAGSDNEQFF	TGTGCCAGCAGCTGGCGACTAGCGGGGTCCGACAATGAGCAGTTCTTC
TRBD1	.	TRBV4-3	TRBJ1-2	CASSQGRQGVGNYIYGYTF	TGCGCCAGCAGCCAAGGGCGACAGGGAGTTGGCAACTATATTTATGGCTACACCTTC
.	.	TRBV29-1	TRBJ1-2	CSVEQFRAVTNYGYTF	TGCAGCGTTGAACAGTTTCGGGCGGTGACTAACTATGGCTACACCTTC
TRBD2	few	TRBV5-4	TRBJ2-6	CASSLGARGGGSSGANVLTF	TGTGCCAGCAGCTTGGGGGCCCGGGGCGGGGGTAGCTCTGGGGCCAACGTCCTGACTTTC
TRBD1	.	TRBV7-7	TRBJ2-1	CASSLATGPNEQFF	TGTGCTAGCAGCTTGGCGACAGGGCCTAATGAGCAGTTCTTC
.	.	TRBV5-4	TRBJ1-1	CASTRGGARITEAFF	TGTGCCAGCACCCGGGGGGGGGCGCGAATCACTGAAGCTTTCTTT
.	once	TRBV5-1	TRBJ1-1	CASSFAGQNTEAFF	TGCGCCAGCAGCTTTGCGGGACAGAACACTGAAGCTTTCTTT
.	.	TRBV5-8	TRBJ2-2	CASSLPLAGETGELFF	TGTGCCAGCAGCTTACCCCTGGCAGGGGAAACCGGGGAGCTGTTTTTT
TRBD1	.	TRBV7-9	TRBJ1-5	CASSPRSGTGQPQHF	TGTGCCAGCAGCCCACGGTCGGGGACAGGACAGCCCCAGCATTTT
TRBD1	once	TRBV7-3	TRBJ1-2	CASSEREDPGQGYGYTF	TGTGCCAGCAGCGAACGTGAGGACCCGGGACAGGGCTATGGCTACACCTTC
TRBD1	.	TRBV14	TRBJ2-3	CASSQQGTDTQYF	TGTGCCAGCAGTCAACAGGGGACAGATACGCAGTATTTT
.	.	TRBV11-2	TRBJ1-1	CASSRADTTPAFF	TGTGCCAGCAGCCGAGCGGACACAACACCTGCTTTCTTT
.	.	TRBV5-1	TRBJ2-5	CASNPGAEETQYF	TGCGCCAGCAACCCAGGGGCGGAAGAGACCCAGTACTTC
TRBD1	.	TRBV10-3	TRBJ2-7	CATRGQSYEQYF	TGTGCCACTAGGGGACAGTCCTACGAGCAGTACTTC
.	.	TRBV6-5	TRBJ1-1	CASSYRAGGLNTEAFF	TGTGCCAGCAGTTACCGGGCAGGCGGCTTGAACACTGAAGCTTTCTTT
.	.	TRBV4-2	TRBJ2-3	CASSQESGTDTQYF	TGTGCCAGCAGCCAAGAGTCTGGCACAGATACGCAGTATTTT
TRBD1	.	TRBV7-2	TRBJ2-2	CASSTYRGLDTGELFF	TGTGCCAGCAGCACGTACAGGGGGCTTGACACCGGGGAGCTGTTTTTT
.	.	TRBV19	TRBJ2-2	CASSIQGASVTGELFF	TGTGCCAGTAGTATACAGGGAGCGAGTGTCACCGGGGAGCTGTTTTTT
.	.	TRBV5-1	TRBJ2-1	CASSLATPAGEQFF	TGCGCCAGCAGCTTGGCCACACCGGCGGGTGAGCAGTTCTTC
.	.	TRBV5-1	TRBJ2-2	CASSFWGVPGELFF	TGCGCCAGCAGCTTCTGGGGGGTTCCCGGGGAGCTGTTTTTT
TRBD2	once	TRBV6-5	TRBJ2-7	CASRAGIHEQYF	TGTGCCAGTAGAGCGGGGATCCACGAGCAGTACTTC